The sample holds many counts of the clone carrying this T cell receptor (beta chain). Its target is not known. V shed 5 bases and J 3 bases; nucleotides not matched to a gene: 6. Germline CDR1 MNHEY, CDR2 SMNVEV (reference sequence). The CDR3 is 14 amino acids. The sample originates from a study of naive and memory T cell subsets. After the first PCR, alpha and beta chain libraries were processed separately. Both TRBC1 and TRBC2 were covered by a beta constant-region primer of two equimolar oligonucleotides. The ligated cDNA underwent four PCR rounds using SP2 and nested alpha and beta constant-region primers. TCRdb passed the UMI-ligation and nested PCR reads through MiXCR, listing each CDR3 protein once. The table has approximately 80,000 distinct CDR3 sequences, about 10% seen once. Study-wide points: Each distinct alpha or beta sequence counts as one clonotype. Naive and memory repertoire findings lacked a ground truth for validation.

The sequence came from a human donor in good health. The chain joins TRBV27 to TRBJ2-7; 8 positions agree with TRBD1. Source material: naive CD8+ T cells from blood. CDR3 nucleotides: TGTGCCAGCAGTCCAGAACAGGGGGACTACGAGCAGTACTTC. It is translated as CASSPEQGDYEQYF.